These 21 T cell receptor beta chains came from one sample sequenced in a study of neoadjuvant nivolumab and ipilimumab in lung cancer. The protocol was immunoSEQ multiplex PCR, while the TCRdb copy is restricted to in-frame clones and leaves out a portion. The data contain over 25,000 clones, around 76% of them singletons. Sequenced material: tumor tissue, taken after neoadjuvant nivolumab, alone or with ipilimumab, at or shortly before surgery. These receptors all stem from an adult with non-small cell lung cancer.

The CDR3, as DNA: TGTGCCAGCAGCTTGCTGGCTAGCGGGGGGTCCCCCTACAATGAGCAGTTCTTC. Translated, it gives CASSLLASGGSPYNEQFF. This chain links TRBV5-4 with TRBJ2-1; 11 positions agree with TRBD2. The CDR3 covers 18 residues. The junction had 8 bases not matched to a gene; V was cut back by 1 base and J by 2 bases. CDR1 and CDR2 from the germline V gene are SGHNT and YYREEE (reference sequence).

The chain couples TRBV5-1 to TRBJ2-7, with 8 bases that match TRBD1. With V trimmed by 3 bases and J by 6 bases, 5 bases remained unmatched. The germline V gene encodes CDR1 SGHRS and CDR2 YFSETQ. The CDR3 consists of 13 residues. CDR3 bases: TGCGCCAGCAGCTCCGGGACAGGCCTCGAGCAGTACTTC. It translates to CASSSGTGLEQYF.

The V and J genes are TRBV11-2 and TRBJ2-7; D is undetermined. CDR3 length: 14 residues. Germline V CDR1 and CDR2: SGHAT, FQNNGV. The V end lost 0 bases, the J end lost 3 bases, and 9 bases lay between the germline ends. Here the CDR3 DNA reads TGTGCCAGCAGCTTAGATCAAAGGGTCTACGAGCAGTACTTC. The encoded protein is CASSLDQRVYEQYF.

The chain links TRBV25-1 to TRBJ2-7; TRBD2 agrees at 10 bases. Germline lookup yields CDR1 MGHDK and CDR2 SYGVNS. The CDR3 runs 14 residues. With V trimmed by 5 bases and J by 2 bases, 3 bases remained unmatched. The CDR3 nucleotides read TGTGCCAGCAGTAGGCTAGCGGGGGCCTACGAGCAGTACTTC. Amino acids: CASSRLAGAYEQYF.

The V gene is TRBV7-9, the J gene TRBJ1-2; 10 nucleotides agree with TRBD1. Trimming cost V 2 bases and J 3 bases; bases outside gene matches: 6. The CDR3 spans 16 residues. Germline V gene lookup returns CDR1 SEHNR and CDR2 FQNEAQ (reference sequence). In nucleotides, the CDR3 is TGTGCCAGCAGCTTATTTGAGGGGACAGGGGACTATGGCTACACCTTC. As protein: CASSLFEGTGDYGYTF.

This clone was observed a handful of times. The chain uses TRBV6-6 and TRBJ1-5; 12 bases line up with TRBD1. J gave up 0 bases and V 6 bases, and 3 bases lay outside the gene matches. CDR3 length: 16 residues. Germline CDR1 and CDR2: MNHNY and SVGAGI (reference sequence). The CDR3 coding sequence is TGTGCCAGCAGGGGGACAGGGGGCTATAGCAATCAGCCCCAGCATTTT. It specifies CASRGTGGYSNQPQHF.

The chain is built from TRBV10-2 and TRBJ2-1; D not certain. Trimming stripped 2 bases from V and 0 bases from J, with 14 bases between. The CDR3 is 17 residues long. CDR1 is WSHSY and CDR2 is SAAADI in the germline V gene. Here the CDR3 reads CASSEPSRASSYNEQFF. CDR3 nucleotide sequence: TGCGCCAGCAGTGAGCCGTCTCGGGCCAGCTCCTACAATGAGCAGTTCTTC.

V is TRBV9 and J is TRBJ2-3, with TRBD2 identical over 8 bases. The length of the CDR3 is 15 residues. Per the germline V gene, CDR1 is SGDLS and CDR2 is YYNGEE. Trimming at V came to 4 bases and at J to 6 bases, leaving 10 bases not matched to a gene. The CDR3 DNA follows: TGTGCCAGCAGCCTAAGCACGGGGGGGCGGGATACGCAGTATTTT. Translated: CASSLSTGGRDTQYF.

The V gene is TRBV15, the J gene TRBJ2-7; D is perhaps TRBD2 (6 bases). V was shortened by 1 base and J by 4 bases, with 14 bases between the two germline ends. CDR1 is LNHNV and CDR2 is YYDKDF in the germline V gene (reference sequence). The CDR3 is made up of 15 amino acids. The CDR3: CATSRARGKVYEQYF. CDR3 DNA: TGTGCCACCAGCAGAGCGCGGGGCAAGGTTTACGAGCAGTACTTC.

This chain joins TRBV7-2 and TRBJ1-1; D not resolved. This CDR3 has 15 amino acids. The germline V and J ends were trimmed by 4 bases and 1 base, with 13 bases remaining between them. Germline assignment: CDR1 SGHTA and CDR2 FQGNSA. CDR3 sequence: CASSSQQLQNTEAFF. The CDR3 DNA sequence: TGTGCCAGCAGCTCCCAACAGTTACAGAACACTGAAGCTTTCTTT. Full variable domain (rest looked up from reference TRBV7-2 and TRBJ1-1): GAGVSQSPSNKVTEKGKDVELRCDPISGHTALYWYRQSLGQGLEFLIYFQGNSAPDKSGLPSDRFSAERTGGSVSTLTIQRTQQEDSAVYLCASSSQQLQNTEAFFGQGTRLTVV.

V usage is TRBV10-3 and J usage is TRBJ2-2; tentative D call: TRBD1 (6 bases). Trimming took off 11 bases at V and 2 bases at J, with 12 bases between the two ends. In germline, CDR1 is ENHRY, CDR2 SYGVKD. CDR3 length: 13 amino acids. Here the CDR3 DNA reads TGTGCCGTAGCACAGGGAAACACCGGGGAGCTGTTTTTT. The encoded protein is CAVAQGNTGELFF.

The genes are TRBV7-5 and TRBJ2-6; the DNA was not compared with TRBD1, the D call given in the table. TRBV7-5 represents a pseudogene. The CDR3 sequence is 21 residues long. The DNA of the CDR3 is TGTGCCAGAAGCTTAGTTTGGAGGGGGCCAGGGCTTAAAGCTGGGGCCAACGTCCTGACTTTC. Translated: CARSLVWRGPGLKAGANVLTF.

This rearrangement joins TRBV10-3 to TRBJ2-7; weak D call: TRBD1 (5 bases). Germline V CDR1 and CDR2: ENHRY, SYGVKD. The germline V and J ends were trimmed by 3 bases and 2 bases, with 5 bases remaining between them. This CDR3 is built from 12 residues. For the CDR3, the DNA is TGTGCCATCAGTGACAGGGCCTACGAGCAGTACTTC. As protein: CAISDRAYEQYF.

This sequence joins TRBV4-1 and TRBJ1-1; D call uncertain. The CDR3 sequence is 17 residues long. Germline CDR1 and CDR2: MGHRA and YSYEKL. The V end lost 0 bases, the J end lost 6 bases, and 20 bases lay between the germline ends. In nucleotides, the CDR3 is TGCGCCAGCAGCCAAGAGAGGAGTAGACCAGTTCCCCCTGAAGCTTTCTTT. It codes for CASSQERSRPVPPEAFF.

The J gene is TRBJ1-6, the V gene TRBV5-6; 7 nucleotides align to TRBD1. This CDR3 spans 16 amino acids. Looked up from germline, CDR1 is SGHDT and CDR2 is YYEEEE. The V segment lost 1 base and the J segment 2 bases; nucleotides outside the gene matches: 3. Here the CDR3 reads CASSLTGAPYNSPLHF. CDR3 DNA: TGTGCCAGCAGCTTGACAGGGGCCCCCTATAATTCACCCCTCCACTTT.

This chain's CDR3 is CASSLVPPSGGYNEQFF. In DNA form, the CDR3 reads TGTGCCAGCAGCTTAGTCCCCCCTAGCGGGGGGTACAATGAGCAGTTCTTC. This chain uses TRBV7-6 with TRBJ2-1; TRBD2 agrees at 11 bases. Germline V gene lookup returns CDR1 SGHVS and CDR2 FNYEAQ. V was clipped by 1 base and J by 4 bases; unmatched bases: 6. The CDR3 length is 17 residues.

The J gene is TRBJ2-1, the V gene TRBV5-1; perhaps D is TRBD1 or TRBD2 (6 bases each). With 0 bases removed from V and 7 bases from J, the gap between germline ends came to 14 bases. CDR3 length: 15 amino acids. Germline V gene lookup returns CDR1 SGHRS and CDR2 YFSETQ. Written as DNA, the CDR3 is TGCGCCAGCAGCTTGGAGGGGGGTTCACGGAATGAGCAGTTCTTC. Protein: CASSLEGGSRNEQFF.

V usage is TRBV4-2 and J usage is TRBJ2-7; TRBD2 agrees at 13 bases. After removal of 2 bases from V and 0 bases from J, the junction contained 7 bases not matched to a gene. Germline lookup yields CDR1 LGHNA and CDR2 YNFKEQ. The CDR3 length is 18 residues. CDR3 region: CASSQKTSGGQSSYEQYF. The CDR3 DNA sequence: TGTGCCAGCAGCCAAAAGACTAGCGGGGGGCAAAGCTCCTACGAGCAGTACTTC.

This clone was counted between two and nine times. This chain joins TRBV2 and TRBJ1-2; the D is unclear. In germline, CDR1 is SNHLY, CDR2 FYNNEI. V shed 9 bases and J shed 1 base, with 12 bases lying between them. The length of the CDR3 is 13 residues. The CDR3 coding sequence is TGTGCCAGTCTCAAGGTCGATAACTATGGCTACACCTTC. Protein product: CASLKVDNYGYTF. The complete variable domain, with remaining parts taken from reference TRBV2 and TRBJ1-2, reads EPEVTQTPSHQVTQMGQEVILRCVPISNHLYFYWYRQILGQKVEFLVSFYNNEISEKSEIFDDQFSVERPDGSNFTLKIRSTKLEDSAMYFCASLKVDNYGYTFGSGTRLTVV.

This rearrangement joins TRBV6-5 to TRBJ2-5, with 10 bases fitting TRBD2. The germline V gene has CDR1 MNHEY and CDR2 SVGAGI. The ends lost 3 bases at V and 4 bases at J; junction bases unmatched: 5. CDR3 length equals 15 residues. CDR3 sequence (DNA): TGTGCCAGCAGTTATACCTTAGCGGGGGGAGAGACCCAGTACTTC. It codes for CASSYTLAGGETQYF.

This clone was seen a few times. The V call is TRBV10-2, the J call TRBJ1-1, with TRBD1 matching over 9 bases. V lost 3 bases and J lost 0; bases outside the gene matches: 11. CDR1 is WSHSY and CDR2 is SAAADI in the germline V gene. The CDR3 has 18 amino acids. CDR3 loop: CASSDPRLGQGLNTEAFF. In DNA, the CDR3 is TGCGCCAGCAGTGACCCCCGCCTGGGACAGGGATTGAACACTGAAGCTTTCTTT.